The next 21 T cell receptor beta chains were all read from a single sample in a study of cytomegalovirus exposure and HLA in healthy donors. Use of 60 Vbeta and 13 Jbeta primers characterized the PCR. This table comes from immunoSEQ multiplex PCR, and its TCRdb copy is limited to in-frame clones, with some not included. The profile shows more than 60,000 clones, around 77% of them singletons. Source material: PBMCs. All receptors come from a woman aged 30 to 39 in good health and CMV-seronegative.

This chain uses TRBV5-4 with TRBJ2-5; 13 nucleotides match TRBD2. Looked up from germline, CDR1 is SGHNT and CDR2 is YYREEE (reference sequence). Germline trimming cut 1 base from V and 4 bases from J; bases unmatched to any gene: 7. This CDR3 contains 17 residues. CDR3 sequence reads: CASSLWGGLAGRETQYF. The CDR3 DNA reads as TGTGCCAGCAGCTTGTGGGGGGGACTAGCGGGGAGAGAGACCCAGTACTTC.

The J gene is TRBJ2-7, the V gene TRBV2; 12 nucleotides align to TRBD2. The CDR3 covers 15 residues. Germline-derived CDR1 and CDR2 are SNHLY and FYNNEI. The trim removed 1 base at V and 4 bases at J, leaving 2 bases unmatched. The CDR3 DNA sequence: TGTGCCAGCAGTGAAGGGACTAGCGGGGATTACGAGCAGTACTTC. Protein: CASSEGTSGDYEQYF. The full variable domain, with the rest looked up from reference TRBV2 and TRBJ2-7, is EPEVTQTPSHQVTQMGQEVILRCVPISNHLYFYWYRQILGQKVEFLVSFYNNEISEKSEIFDDQFSVERPDGSNFTLKIRSTKLEDSAMYFCASSEGTSGDYEQYFGPGTRLTVT.

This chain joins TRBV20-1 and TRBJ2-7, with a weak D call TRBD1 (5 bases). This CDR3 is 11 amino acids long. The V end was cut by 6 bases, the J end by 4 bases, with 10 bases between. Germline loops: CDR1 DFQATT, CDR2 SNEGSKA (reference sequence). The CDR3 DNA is TGCAGTGCCCTCGACAGATACGAGCAGTACTTC. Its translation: CSALDRYEQYF.

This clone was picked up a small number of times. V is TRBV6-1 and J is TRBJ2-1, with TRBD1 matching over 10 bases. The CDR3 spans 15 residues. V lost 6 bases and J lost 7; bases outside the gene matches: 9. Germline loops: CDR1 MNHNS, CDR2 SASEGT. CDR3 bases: TGTGCCAGCAGGACCGGGACAGGGGCCGAGAATGAGCAGTTCTTC. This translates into CASRTGTGAENEQFF.

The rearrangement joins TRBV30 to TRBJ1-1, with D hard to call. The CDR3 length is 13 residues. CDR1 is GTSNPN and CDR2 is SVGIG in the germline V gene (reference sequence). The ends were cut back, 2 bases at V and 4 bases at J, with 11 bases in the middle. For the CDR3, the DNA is TGTGCCTGGAGTCGTTCGGTTATCACTGAAGCTTTCTTT. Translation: CAWSRSVITEAFF.

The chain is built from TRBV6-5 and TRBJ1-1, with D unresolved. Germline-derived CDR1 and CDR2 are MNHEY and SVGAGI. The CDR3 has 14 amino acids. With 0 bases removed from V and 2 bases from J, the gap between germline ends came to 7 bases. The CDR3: CASSYSNGNTEAFF. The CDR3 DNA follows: TGTGCCAGCAGTTACTCTAACGGTAACACTGAAGCTTTCTTT.

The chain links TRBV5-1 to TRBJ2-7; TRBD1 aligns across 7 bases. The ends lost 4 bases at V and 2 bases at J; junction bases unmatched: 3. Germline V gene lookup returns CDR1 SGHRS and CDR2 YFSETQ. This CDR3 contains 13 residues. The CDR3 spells CASSRDSPYEQYF. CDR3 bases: TGCGCCAGCAGCAGGGACAGTCCCTACGAGCAGTACTTC.

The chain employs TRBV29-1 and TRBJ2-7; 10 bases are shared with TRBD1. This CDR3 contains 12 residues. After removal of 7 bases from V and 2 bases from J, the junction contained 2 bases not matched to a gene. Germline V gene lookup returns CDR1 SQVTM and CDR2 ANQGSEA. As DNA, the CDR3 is TGCAGCGCTGGGACAGGGGCCTACGAGCAGTACTTC. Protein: CSAGTGAYEQYF.

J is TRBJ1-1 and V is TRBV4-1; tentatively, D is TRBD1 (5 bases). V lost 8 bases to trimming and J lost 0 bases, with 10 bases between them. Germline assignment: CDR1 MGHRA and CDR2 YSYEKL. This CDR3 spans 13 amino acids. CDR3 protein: CASYGGLNTEAFF. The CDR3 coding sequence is TGCGCCAGCTACGGGGGTCTGAACACTGAAGCTTTCTTT.

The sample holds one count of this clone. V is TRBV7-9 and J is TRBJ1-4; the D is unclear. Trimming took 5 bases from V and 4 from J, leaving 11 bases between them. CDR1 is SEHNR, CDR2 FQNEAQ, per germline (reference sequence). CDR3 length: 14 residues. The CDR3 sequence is CASSRGGLNEKLFF. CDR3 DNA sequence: TGTGCCAGCAGCCGGGGTGGTCTTAATGAAAAACTGTTTTTT.

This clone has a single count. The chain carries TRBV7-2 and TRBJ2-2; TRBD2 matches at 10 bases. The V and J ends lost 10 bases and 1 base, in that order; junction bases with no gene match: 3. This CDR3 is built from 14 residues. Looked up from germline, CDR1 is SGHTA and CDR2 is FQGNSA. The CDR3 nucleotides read TGTGCCAATCGACTAGCGGGGAACACCGGGGAGCTGTTTTTT. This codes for CANRLAGNTGELFF.

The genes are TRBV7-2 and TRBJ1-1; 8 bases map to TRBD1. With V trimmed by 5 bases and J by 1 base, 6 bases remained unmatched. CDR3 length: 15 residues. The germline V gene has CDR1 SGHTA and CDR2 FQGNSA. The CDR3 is CASSRDRGRNTEAFF. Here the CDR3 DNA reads TGTGCCAGCAGCAGAGACAGGGGCCGGAACACTGAAGCTTTCTTT.

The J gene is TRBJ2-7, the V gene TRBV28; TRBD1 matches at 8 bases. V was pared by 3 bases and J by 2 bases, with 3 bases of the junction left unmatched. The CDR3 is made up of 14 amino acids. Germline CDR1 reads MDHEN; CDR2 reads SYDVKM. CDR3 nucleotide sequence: TGTGCCAGCAGTTTGGGACAGGTCGCCTACGAGCAGTACTTC. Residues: CASSLGQVAYEQYF.

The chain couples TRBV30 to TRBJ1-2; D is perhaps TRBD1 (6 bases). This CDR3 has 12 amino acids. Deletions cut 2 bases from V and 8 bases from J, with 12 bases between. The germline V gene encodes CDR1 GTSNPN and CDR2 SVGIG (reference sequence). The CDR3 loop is CAWSYRDGGYTF. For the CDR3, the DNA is TGTGCCTGGAGTTACAGGGATGGAGGCTACACCTTC.

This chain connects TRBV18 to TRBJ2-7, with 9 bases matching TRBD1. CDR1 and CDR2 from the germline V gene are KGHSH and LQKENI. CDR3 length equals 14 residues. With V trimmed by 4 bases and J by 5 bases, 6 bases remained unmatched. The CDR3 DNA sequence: TGTGCCAGCTCACGAATACAGGGGGCCCACGAGCAGTACTTC. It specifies CASSRIQGAHEQYF.

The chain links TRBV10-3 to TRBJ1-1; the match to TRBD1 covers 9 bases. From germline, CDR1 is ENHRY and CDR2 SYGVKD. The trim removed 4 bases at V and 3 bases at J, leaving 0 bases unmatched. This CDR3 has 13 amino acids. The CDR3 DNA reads TGTGCCATCAGTGGGACAGGGGACACTGAAGCTTTCTTT. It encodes CAISGTGDTEAFF.

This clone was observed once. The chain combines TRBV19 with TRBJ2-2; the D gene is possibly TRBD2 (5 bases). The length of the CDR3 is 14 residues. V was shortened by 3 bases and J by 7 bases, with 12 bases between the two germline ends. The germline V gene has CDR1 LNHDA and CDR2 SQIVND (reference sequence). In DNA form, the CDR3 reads TGTGCCAGTAGTATGGGTCAGCGGAACGGGGAGCTGTTTTTT. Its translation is CASSMGQRNGELFF.

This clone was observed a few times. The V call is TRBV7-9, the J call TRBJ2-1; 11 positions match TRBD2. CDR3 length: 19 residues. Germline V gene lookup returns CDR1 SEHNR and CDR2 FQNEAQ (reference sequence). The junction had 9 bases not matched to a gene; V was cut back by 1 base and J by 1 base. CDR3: CASSLGRFSGGGSYNEQFF. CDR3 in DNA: TGTGCCAGCAGCTTAGGTCGGTTTAGCGGGGGGGGTTCCTACAATGAGCAGTTCTTC.

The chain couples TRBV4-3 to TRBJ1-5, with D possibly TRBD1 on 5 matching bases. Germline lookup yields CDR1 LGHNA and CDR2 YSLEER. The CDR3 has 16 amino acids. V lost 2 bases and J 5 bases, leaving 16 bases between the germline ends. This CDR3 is CASSQSWDGAHQPQHF. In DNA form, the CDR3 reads TGCGCCAGCAGCCAATCGTGGGATGGGGCCCATCAGCCCCAGCATTTT.

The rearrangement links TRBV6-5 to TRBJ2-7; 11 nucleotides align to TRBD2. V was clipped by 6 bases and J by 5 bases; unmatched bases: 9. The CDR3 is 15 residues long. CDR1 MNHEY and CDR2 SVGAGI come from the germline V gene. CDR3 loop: CASRPPSGRSNEQYF. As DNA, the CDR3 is TGTGCCAGCAGACCCCCTAGCGGGAGGAGCAACGAGCAGTACTTC.

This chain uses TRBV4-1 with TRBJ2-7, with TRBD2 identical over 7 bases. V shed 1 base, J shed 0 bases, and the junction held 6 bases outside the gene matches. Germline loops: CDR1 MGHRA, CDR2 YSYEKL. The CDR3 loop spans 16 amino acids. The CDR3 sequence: CASSQVRAGSSYEQYF. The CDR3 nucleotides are TGCGCCAGCAGCCAAGTTAGAGCGGGGAGCTCCTACGAGCAGTACTTC.